One and the same sample provided the 24 T cell receptor beta chains below, sequenced in a study of tumor-infiltrating lymphocytes in primary liver carcinoma. Total RNA amounting to roughly 480 ng was the source from which TCR beta cDNA was made with a constant-region primer. Nested multiplex PCR, run for three rounds with slightly modified ARM-PCR, yielded TCR beta libraries. Primers for the first two PCR rounds were TRBV1-TRBV30 forward primers and a C-beta reverse primer (roughly 10 cycles per round). TCRdb independently ran MiXCR on the multiplex PCR reads; one entry per CDR3 protein. The sample lists fewer than 350,000 distinct CDR3 sequences; about two thirds were seen once. Both blood RNA, taken from unsorted whole blood, and germline DNA were extracted. Sequencing was done on a sample of peripheral blood. These receptors came from a man aged 40-49 years with primary liver carcinoma and hepatitis B virus infection.

This sequence joins TRBV11-1 and TRBJ2-3; no firm D call. Germline V gives CDR1 SGHAT, CDR2 FQDESV (reference sequence). V was trimmed by 6 bases and J by 7 bases, leaving 8 bases between them. The CDR3 spans 11 residues. CDR3 bases: TGTGCCAGCAGATCGCAGCATACGCAGTATTTT. This encodes CASRSQHTQYF.

A remark on this clonotype: This may be a read error: a much more frequent sequence differs by one nucleotide. The chain recombines TRBV5-5 with TRBJ2-3; D is unclear. Germline V CDR1 and CDR2: SGHKS, YYEKEE (reference sequence). The CDR3 covers 14 residues. As DNA, the CDR3 is TGTGTCAGCAGCTTCGGCGCCACGGGAGATACGCAGTATTTT. As protein: CVSSFGATGDTQYF.

The sample holds many counts of this clonotype. The rearrangement uses TRBV11-2 and TRBJ2-1; weak D call: TRBD2 (5 bases). The CDR3 consists of 16 residues. V was pared by 0 bases and J by 9 bases, with 18 bases between. Germline CDR1 reads SGHAT; CDR2 reads FQNNGV. DNA for the CDR3: TGTGCCAGCAGCTTAGATGTGGCGGGCGGTCAGGTTGAGCAGTTCTTC. It translates to CASSLDVAGGQVEQFF.

The count of this clonotype is one. V and J are TRBV12-3 or TRBV12-4 and TRBJ2-2; D gene unclear. V lost 5 bases to trimming and J lost 7 bases, with 8 bases between them. The CDR3 has 12 residues. The CDR3 nucleotides read TGTGCCAGCAGTCTTTTCAGCGGGGAGCTGTTTTTT. Protein product: CASSLFSGELFF.

On this clonotype itself: Its ends do not fully match the called genes, so a read error is possible. This chain connects TRBV12-3 or TRBV12-4 to TRBJ1-6; 10 bases agree with TRBD1. This CDR3 is built from 17 residues. In nucleotides, the CDR3 is TGTGCCAGCAGTTTAGGCCCCCGGGACAGGGGTAATCCACCCCTCCACTTT. Encoded protein: CASSLGPRDRGNPPLHF.

This clonotype has only a few counts. Germline is not matched at one junction end, which may reflect a read error. This sequence joins TRBV4-1 and TRBJ1-2; maybe TRBD1 (5 bases). Germline values: CDR1 MGHRA, CDR2 YSYEKL. The CDR3 covers 13 residues. In nucleotides, the CDR3 is TGCGCCGGCAGTCAAGGAGGGGTATACGGCTACACCTTC. Encoded protein: CAGSQGGVYGYTF.

The sample holds many counts of this clonotype. The V and J genes are TRBV6-2 or TRBV6-3 and TRBJ2-7, with 9 bases aligning to TRBD2. This CDR3 is built from 15 residues. After removal of 3 bases from V and 5 bases from J, the junction contained 8 bases not matched to a gene. CDR1 is MNHEY and CDR2 is SVGEGT in the germline V gene. CDR3 sequence (DNA): TGTGCCAGCAGTTATGCAGCGGGAGGTAGCGACGAGCAGTACTTC. Protein: CASSYAAGGSDEQYF.

The sample holds one count of this clonotype. V and J are TRBV11-2 and TRBJ2-5; 9 bases match TRBD2. Germline CDR1 SGHAT, CDR2 FQNNGV. The V and J ends lost 6 bases and 4 bases, in that order; junction bases with no gene match: 9. The CDR3 spans 15 residues. The CDR3 region is CASSILAGRGETQYF. The CDR3 nucleotides are TGTGCCAGCAGTATCCTAGCGGGAAGAGGAGAGACCCAGTACTTC.

The V gene is TRBV6-5, the J gene TRBJ1-1, with TRBD1 matching over 7 bases. With 5 bases clipped from V and 3 bases from J, the junction kept 6 bases outside the gene matches. Germline lookup yields CDR1 MNHEY and CDR2 SVGAGI. The CDR3 extends over 14 amino acids. CDR3 coding DNA: TGTGCCAGCAGTACCGGGACAGTCTACACTGAAGCTTTCTTT. It codes for CASSTGTVYTEAFF.

This clonotype was counted many times. The V call is TRBV12-3 or TRBV12-4, the J call TRBJ2-3; 7 nucleotides match TRBD1. J lost 3 bases, V lost 4 bases, and 13 bases had no gene match. The CDR3 is 17 amino acids. CDR3 DNA: TGTGCCAGCAGTTATCGCCGGGACAGTTTAGTTACAGATACGCAGTATTTT. Encoded protein: CASSYRRDSLVTDTQYF.

This chain links TRBV10-3 with TRBJ2-1, with 7 bases identical to TRBD1. Looked up from germline, CDR1 is ENHRY and CDR2 is SYGVKD. The CDR3 runs 11 residues. With 11 bases clipped from V and 12 bases from J, the junction kept 10 bases outside the gene matches. Here the CDR3 reads CAPQGTLVQFF. In DNA, the CDR3 is TGTGCCCCACAGGGGACCTTAGTGCAGTTCTTC.

This clonotype was seen a handful of times. V usage is TRBV7-2 and J usage is TRBJ2-7; the D is unclear. The length of the CDR3 is 14 residues. Germline V gives CDR1 SGHTA, CDR2 FQGNSA. Trimming removed 5 bases at V and 1 base at J, with 12 bases between. The CDR3 sequence: CASSPRLGSYEQYF. In DNA form, the CDR3 reads TGTGCCAGCAGCCCGCGCCTGGGGTCCTACGAGCAGTACTTC.

Note on this clonotype: A clone one base away is much larger, so this may be a read error. The rearrangement uses TRBV6-1 and TRBJ1-2; D may be TRBD1 (6 bases). The CDR3 length is 13 residues. Germline loops: CDR1 MNHNS, CDR2 SASEGT. Trimming cost V 8 bases and J 5 bases, with 15 bases left between them. This chain's CDR3 is CASAQVQGYGYTF. The DNA for the CDR3 is TGTGCCAGCGCGCAGGTACAGGGATATGGCTACACCTTC.

This clonotype was recorded at least ten times. This sequence joins TRBV11-2 and TRBJ2-5, with no clear D. Germline CDR1 reads SGHAT; CDR2 reads FQNNGV. The CDR3 sequence is 13 residues long. V dropped 2 bases and J dropped 6 bases, with 10 bases sitting between them. CDR3 in amino acids: CASSLYQLKTQYF. CDR3 DNA sequence: TGTGCCAGCAGCTTATACCAGTTAAAGACCCAGTACTTC.

The chain employs TRBV5-4 and TRBJ2-1, with TRBD2 matching over 12 bases. This CDR3 is 17 amino acids long. The junction had 14 bases not matched to a gene; V was cut back by 4 bases and J by 9 bases. Per the germline V gene, CDR1 is SGHNT and CDR2 is YYREEE (reference sequence). The CDR3 DNA reads TGTGCCAGCAGCCCCCGATGGAGACTAGCGGGAGAGGGTGAGCAGTTCTTC. This encodes CASSPRWRLAGEGEQFF.

Of note for this clonotype: One end of the junction does not line up with germline, which may come from a read error. The chain couples TRBV28 to TRBJ2-6; D is uncertain. CDR3 length: 16 residues. Germline CDR1 reads MDHEN; CDR2 reads SYDVKM. In nucleotides, the CDR3 is TGTGCCAGCAGTTTGTTTGGATCTCTTGGGGACAACGTCCTGACTTTC. Residues: CASSLFGSLGDNVLTF.

This clonotype was counted only a few times. This chain connects TRBV6-1 to TRBJ2-5; D is perhaps TRBD2 (6 bases). The ends were cut back, 6 bases at V and 5 bases at J, with 19 bases in the middle. Germline CDR1 is MNHNS and CDR2 is SASEGT. The CDR3 has 15 amino acids. The CDR3 reads CASSFPGTSGETQYF. The CDR3 DNA reads TGTGCCAGCAGCTTCCCCGGGACTTCAGGGGAGACCCAGTACTTC.

Many counts were recorded for this clonotype. This chain connects TRBV29-1 to TRBJ2-3; D possibly corresponds to TRBD2 (6 bases). The CDR3 is 11 residues long. V was cut by 6 bases and J by 6 bases, with 10 bases left in between. Per germline, CDR1 SQVTM and CDR2 ANQGSEA. The CDR3 bases are TGCAGCGTGGGACTCGCTGATACGCAGTATTTT. It yields the protein CSVGLADTQYF.

The chain uses TRBV5-4 and TRBJ2-1; the match to TRBD1 covers 8 bases. Germline CDR1 SGHNT, CDR2 YYREEE (reference sequence). The J segment lost 2 bases and the V segment lost 0 bases, leaving 1 base of the junction unmatched. This CDR3 region has 15 residues. The CDR3 protein is CASSLGQGPYNEQFF. The CDR3 nucleotides are TGTGCCAGCAGCTTGGGACAGGGGCCCTACAATGAGCAGTTCTTC.

This clonotype was counted once. The junction departs from the called germline gene at one end, perhaps through a read error. The CDR3 loop is CVSSLAGPNTEAFF. As DNA, the CDR3 is TGTGTCAGCAGCTTGGCTGGGCCGAACACTGAAGCTTTCTTT. The chain couples TRBV5-6 to TRBJ1-1; no clear D. The CDR3 length is 14 residues. The germline V gene encodes CDR1 SGHDT and CDR2 YYEEEE.

Of note for this clonotype: A junction boundary mismatches the germline segment, possibly from a read error. This sequence joins TRBV11-2 and TRBJ2-3; D is unresolved. Germline values: CDR1 SGHAT, CDR2 FQNNGV. This CDR3 has 20 amino acids. Here the CDR3 reads CVSIPQRVAAQRPSTDTQYF. The CDR3 region has the DNA TGTGTCAGCATCCCACAAAGGGTCGCGGCCCAACGCCCCAGCACAGATACGCAGTATTTT.

In regard to this clonotype: One end of the junction varies from germline; a read error may be responsible. The chain links TRBV11-2 to TRBJ2-1, with 10 bases identical to TRBD1. This CDR3 is built from 14 residues. Looked up from germline, CDR1 is SGHAT and CDR2 is FQNNGV. DNA for the CDR3: TGTGCCAGCAGCAAAGGACAGGGGGGTGATGAGAAGCTCTTC. Its protein product is CASSKGQGGDEKLF.

V is TRBV10-2 and J is TRBJ2-3, with 9 bases that match TRBD1. Germline-derived CDR1 and CDR2 are WSHSY and SAAADI. Trimming cost V 3 bases and J 0 bases; bases outside gene matches: 4. This CDR3 is built from 16 residues. CDR3 DNA: TGCGCCAGCAGTGACGACAGGGGGTTTAGCACAGATACGCAGTATTTT. Residues: CASSDDRGFSTDTQYF.

The rearrangement uses TRBV24-1 and TRBJ2-2; 9 bases agree with TRBD2. Germline-derived CDR1 and CDR2 are KGHDR and SFDVKD. V lost 9 bases to trimming and J lost 4 bases; unmatched junction nucleotides: 5. CDR3 length: 14 amino acids. CDR3 DNA: TGTGCCACCGCGCTGACTAGCGGCACCGGGGAGCTGTTTTTT. It yields the protein CATALTSGTGELFF.